These 12 T cell receptor beta chains were all obtained from the same sample, sequenced in a study of blood T cell repertoires in COVID-19. Assay used: immunoSEQ multiplex PCR; TCRdb lists only in-frame clones, some missing. The sample lists around 150,000 clones, more than 80% occurring once. The sample taken for sequencing was peripheral blood. The receptors shown here come from an older woman with COVID-19, enrolled during active disease.

V and J are TRBV6-1 and TRBJ1-1; D is unresolved. The CDR3 spans 14 residues. V lost 0 bases to trimming and J lost 5 bases, with 10 bases between them. CDR1 and CDR2 (germline): MNHNS, SASEGT. The CDR3 coding sequence is TGTGCCAGCAGTGAAGCGCTATTCAGGACTGAAGCTTTCTTT. This sequence encodes CASSEALFRTEAFF.

The chain is built from TRBV9 and TRBJ2-7; 7 positions agree with TRBD1. The CDR3 extends over 17 amino acids. V dropped 4 bases and J dropped 2; count of bases not matched to a gene: 15. Germline CDR1 reads SGDLS; CDR2 reads YYNGEE. The CDR3 protein is CASSRTDTRQGAYEQYF. The CDR3 DNA sequence: TGTGCCAGCAGCCGAACAGATACGAGACAGGGCGCCTACGAGCAGTACTTC.

The chain couples TRBV6-2 or TRBV6-3 to TRBJ1-1, with D possibly TRBD1 on 5 matching bases. Trimming shortened V by 6 bases and J by 5 bases, and 16 bases separated the two germline ends. Germline V gene data show CDR1 as MNHEY and CDR2 as SVGEGT. The CDR3 has 14 residues. The CDR3 sequence is CASSTFGGTTEAFF. DNA of the CDR3: TGTGCCAGCAGCACCTTCGGGGGGACGACTGAAGCTTTCTTT.

Here the CDR3 reads CASSVSHVGNTIYF. CDR3 nucleotide sequence: TGTGCCAGCAGCGTATCACACGTTGGAAACACCATATATTTT. This chain uses TRBV9 with TRBJ1-3; D is undetermined. The V end lost 1 base, the J end lost 3 bases, and 8 bases lay between the germline ends. The CDR3 extends over 14 amino acids. Germline-derived CDR1 and CDR2 are SGDLS and YYNGEE.

The chain combines TRBV19 with TRBJ1-2; D may be TRBD1 (6 bases). Germline V gene sequence: CDR1 LNHDA, CDR2 SQIVND (reference sequence). V dropped 4 bases and J dropped 6 bases, with 12 bases sitting between them. The CDR3 length is 13 residues. The CDR3 spells CASSSTGSDGYTF. The DNA of the CDR3 is TGTGCCAGTAGTAGTACAGGGTCGGATGGCTACACCTTC. Full variable domain (rest looked up from reference TRBV19 and TRBJ1-2): DGGITQSPKYLFRKEGQNVTLSCEQNLNHDAMYWYRQDPGQGLRLIYYSQIVNDFQKGDIAEGYSVSREKKESFPLTVTSAQKNPTAFYLCASSSTGSDGYTFGSGTRLTVV.

The chain combines TRBV5-1 with TRBJ1-3; 7 positions match TRBD1. The CDR3 contains 16 residues. Germline V lookup: CDR1 SGHRS, CDR2 YFSETQ. Germline trimming cut 2 bases from V and 4 bases from J; bases unmatched to any gene: 9. CDR3 sequence reads: CASSLRTGSAGNTIYF. DNA for the CDR3: TGCGCCAGCAGCTTACGGACAGGTTCGGCAGGAAACACCATATATTTT.

This clone was found a few times. The chain combines TRBV30 with TRBJ1-2; a weak D match, TRBD1 (6 bases). The CDR3 runs 12 residues. V was cut by 3 bases and J by 5 bases, with 10 bases left in between. Germline loops: CDR1 GTSNPN, CDR2 SVGIG (reference sequence). CDR3 in DNA: TGTGCCTGGAGCGGGACACTATATGGCTACACCTTC. Translation: CAWSGTLYGYTF. The whole variable domain, filled in from reference TRBV30 and TRBJ1-2, reads SQTIHQWPATLVQPVGSPLSLECTVEGTSNPNLYWYRQAAGRGLQLLFYSVGIGQISSEVPQNLSASRPQDRQFILSSKKLLLSDSGFYLCAWSGTLYGYTFGSGTRLTVV.

V usage is TRBV6-2 or TRBV6-3 and J usage is TRBJ1-2, with D unresolved. CDR3 size: 15 residues. Trimming shortened V by 0 bases and J by 2 bases, and 10 bases separated the two germline ends. Germline V gene sequence: CDR1 MNHEY, CDR2 SVGEGT. DNA for the CDR3: TGTGCCAGCAGTTACTCGAGCCCGAGAAACTATGGCTACACCTTC. Translating it yields CASSYSSPRNYGYTF.

This CDR3 reads CASRGAVASGELFF. Here the CDR3 DNA reads TGTGCCAGCAGGGGGGCAGTCGCGTCCGGGGAGCTGTTTTTT. The chain recombines TRBV7-9 with TRBJ2-2; the D gene is possibly TRBD1 (6 bases). Between the trimmed V and J ends, which lost 6 bases and 6 bases, there was a span of 14 bases. CDR1 is SEHNR, CDR2 FQNEAQ, per germline (reference sequence). The CDR3 sequence is 14 residues long.

V and J are TRBV7-3 and TRBJ1-3; a weak D match, TRBD1 (5 bases). The CDR3 runs 15 residues. V gave up 0 bases and J gave up 4 bases, with 10 bases separating them. Germline CDR1 and CDR2: SGHTA and FQGTGA. Written as DNA, the CDR3 is TGTGCCAGCAGCTTAACCGGGGACTCGGGAAACACCATATATTTT. It codes for CASSLTGDSGNTIYF.

A single count supports this clone. The V gene is TRBV30, the J gene TRBJ1-5; D possibly corresponds to TRBD1 (6 bases). V shed 2 bases and J shed 5 bases, with 19 bases lying between them. This CDR3 comprises 16 residues. Germline-derived CDR1 and CDR2 are GTSNPN and SVGIG (reference sequence). CDR3 nucleotide sequence: TGTGCCTGGAGTCTGGCGTATTCAGGGGCGTATCAGCCCCAGCATTTT. Translating it yields CAWSLAYSGAYQPQHF.

CDR3 in DNA: TGTGCCAGCAGTCCAGCGACTAGTTTTGGCACCGGGGAGCTGTTTTTT. It encodes CASSPATSFGTGELFF. This sequence joins TRBV6-6 and TRBJ2-2; TRBD2 might be the D (6 bases). This CDR3 has 16 residues. Trimming shortened V by 5 bases and J by 4 bases, and 17 bases separated the two germline ends. CDR1 and CDR2 from the germline V gene are MNHNY and SVGAGI (reference sequence).